The 8 T cell receptor beta chains below come from one sample, sequenced in a study of T-cell reconstitution after alpha-beta-depleted transplantation in children. It was with unique molecular identifiers that the TCRbeta library was prepared. TCRdb reprocessed the PCR reads via MiXCR and lists one record per CDR3 protein. Of 600,000 to 700,000 distinct CDR3 sequences listed, roughly 15% are singletons. The starting material was PBMCs from the stem cell graft donor, obtained from the stem cell graft. The receptors come from a human donor who donated a stem cell graft to a child with acute myeloid leukemia.

This clonotype was observed a few times. V and J are TRBV9 and TRBJ1-1; a weak D match, TRBD1 (5 bases). Trimming left V 3 bases short and J 4 bases short, with 13 bases between. This CDR3 has 14 amino acids. Germline V gene data show CDR1 as SGDLS and CDR2 as YYNGEE. This chain's CDR3 is CASSGALGGTEAFF. The CDR3 DNA is TGTGCCAGCAGCGGGGCCCTGGGGGGCACTGAAGCTTTCTTT.

This clonotype occurred a few times. The chain couples TRBV4-1 to TRBJ2-2; 8 bases are a match to TRBD2. V dropped 6 bases and J dropped 7; count of bases not matched to a gene: 4. The germline V gene encodes CDR1 MGHRA and CDR2 YSYEKL. CDR3 length: 13 amino acids. CDR3 coding DNA: TGCGCCAGCAGGCCCACTAGCGGCGGGGAGCTGTTTTTT. It is translated as CASRPTSGGELFF.

The chain is built from TRBV28 and TRBJ2-3, with D unresolved. CDR1 is MDHEN and CDR2 is SYDVKM in the germline V gene. Trimming stripped 3 bases from V and 0 bases from J, with 13 bases between. There are 16 residues in the CDR3. The DNA for the CDR3 is TGTGCCAGCAGTTTCCGTGGACGGAAAAGCACAGATACGCAGTATTTT. This gives the protein CASSFRGRKSTDTQYF.

Only a few counts were recorded for this clonotype. The chain employs TRBV28 and TRBJ2-7, with D perhaps being TRBD1 or TRBD2 (5 bases each). The germline gives CDR1 MDHEN, CDR2 SYDVKM. CDR3 length: 15 residues. Trimming stripped 6 bases from V and 3 bases from J, with 18 bases between. The CDR3 region is CASSRGRRSVYEQYV. The CDR3 DNA sequence: TGTGCCAGCAGCCGGGGACGGAGGAGTGTCTACGAGCAGTACGTC.

The CDR3 region is CASSSPARRGPNWALHF. CDR3 sequence (DNA): TGTGCCAGCAGTTCTCCGGCACGCCGAGGGCCTAATTGGGCCCTCCACTTT. The chain employs TRBV27 and TRBJ1-6; D uncertain. The CDR3 is 17 residues long. The V end lost 4 bases, the J end lost 14 bases, and 27 bases lay between the germline ends. Germline V gene sequence: CDR1 MNHEY, CDR2 SMNVEV (reference sequence).

This clonotype occurred a few times. This chain uses TRBV5-1 with TRBJ1-5; the match to TRBD1 covers 7 bases. The CDR3 spans 16 residues. Trimming took 4 bases from V and 0 from J; bases not matched to a gene: 7. CDR1 is SGHRS and CDR2 is YFSETQ in the germline V gene. The CDR3 spells CASSPGTATSNQPQHF. In DNA form, the CDR3 reads TGCGCCAGCAGCCCCGGGACAGCAACTAGCAATCAGCCCCAGCATTTT.

The V gene is TRBV5-1, the J gene TRBJ1-3; 9 bases are shared with TRBD1. CDR3 length: 16 residues. In germline, CDR1 is SGHRS, CDR2 YFSETQ. Germline trimming cut 2 bases from V and 0 bases from J; bases unmatched to any gene: 3. DNA for the CDR3: TGCGCCAGCAGCTTTCGGACAGGGGTCTCTGGAAACACCATATATTTT. Encoded protein: CASSFRTGVSGNTIYF.

This clonotype has at least ten counts. At one end, the junction sequence differs from germline, possibly due to a read error. The rearrangement links TRBV5-1 to TRBJ2-3; no firm D call. The germline V gene encodes CDR1 SGHRS and CDR2 YFSETQ. This CDR3 comprises 12 residues. As DNA, the CDR3 is TGTGCCAGCAGCTTAACCACAGATACGCAGTATTTT. Amino acid sequence: CASSLTTDTQYF.